This T cell receptor (beta chain) was observed in a study of response to subunit inactivated influenza vaccine. This clonotype was detected a few times. The length of the CDR3 is 13 residues. Per the germline V gene, CDR1 is ENHRY and CDR2 is SYGVKD. Trimming at V came to 8 bases and at J to 4 bases, leaving 5 bases not matched to a gene. TCRdb passed the RT-PCR reads through MiXCR, listing each CDR3 protein once. The sample carries a few hundred thousand distinct CDR3 sequences, about 20% recorded once. This chain joins TRBV10-3 and TRBJ1-1, with 9 positions matching TRBD1. The source of this sequence is a man between 50 and 69 years old who received an inactivated influenza vaccine. The source material was PBMCs from blood, sampled around 22 months after vaccination. The CDR3: CAIGRDRATEAFF. For the CDR3, the DNA is TGTGCCATCGGTCGGGACAGGGCCACTGAAGCTTTCTTT.